These 25 T cell receptor beta chains were sequenced from one sample in a study of T cells in Graves' hyperthyroidism and ophthalmopathy. Template material for amplifying TCR beta CDR3 regions consisted of RNA transcripts. In the first-round RT-PCR of the TCR CDR3, the HTBI primer set was used. MiXCR was run by TCRdb on the multiplex PCR reads, yielding one entry per CDR3 protein. This table has some 490,000 distinct CDR3 sequences, approximately 22% appearing once. Sequenced sample: blood. The receptors here all came from a woman in her seventies with Graves' ophthalmopathy.

The rearrangement joins TRBV29-1 to TRBJ2-1; D might be TRBD2 (6 bases). CDR3 length equals 13 residues. In germline, CDR1 is SQVTM, CDR2 ANQGSEA. V lost 3 bases and J lost 5, with 11 bases in between. DNA of the CDR3: TGCAGCGTTGAGGGGACTCCCAACAATGAGCAGTTCTTC. Translation gives CSVEGTPNNEQFF.

This clonotype was seen many times. The rearrangement links TRBV27 to TRBJ2-7; D unclear. The germline CDR1 and CDR2 sequences are MNHEY and SMNVEV (reference sequence). The CDR3 totals 14 residues. V shed 8 bases and J shed 1 base, with 15 bases lying between them. The DNA for the CDR3 is TGTGCCAGCGCTCCGGTGGATCCTTCCTACGAGCAGTACTTC. Residues: CASAPVDPSYEQYF.

Only a few counts were recorded for this clonotype. This chain uses TRBV12-3 or TRBV12-4 with TRBJ2-7; TRBD1 might be the D (6 bases). The V end was cut by 4 bases, the J end by 0 bases, with 13 bases between. This CDR3 spans 15 amino acids. This CDR3 reads CASSSDRSYSYEQYF. Here the CDR3 DNA reads TGTGCCAGCAGTTCGGACAGAAGTTACTCCTACGAGCAGTACTTC.

The V and J genes are TRBV25-1 and TRBJ2-5, with D maybe TRBD1 (5 bases). The germline CDR1 and CDR2 sequences are MGHDK and SYGVNS. Trimming took off 3 bases at V and 2 bases at J, with 13 bases between the two ends. The CDR3 runs 15 residues. The CDR3 sequence: CASSDHEYRQETQYF. The CDR3 coding sequence is TGTGCCAGCAGTGATCACGAATACAGGCAAGAGACCCAGTACTTC.

Regarding this clonotype: A much larger clone differs by one base, so this may be a read error. J is TRBJ2-7 and V is TRBV5-1; a weak D match, TRBD2 (5 bases). The germline V gene encodes CDR1 SGHRS and CDR2 YFSETQ. The CDR3 totals 13 residues. The CDR3 sequence: CVSSFAGGYEQYF. The CDR3 DNA reads TGCGTCAGCAGCTTTGCCGGAGGATACGAGCAGTACTTC.

Many counts were recorded for this clonotype. The chain combines TRBV6-1 with TRBJ1-1, with 7 bases lining up with TRBD1. Per germline, CDR1 MNHNS and CDR2 SASEGT. The CDR3 is 14 amino acids. Trimming cost V 1 base and J 3 bases; bases outside gene matches: 2. The CDR3 DNA follows: TGTGCCAGCAGTGAAGAACAGGGGTACACTGAAGCTTTCTTT. It is translated as CASSEEQGYTEAFF.

The chain employs TRBV28 and TRBJ1-2; 9 positions match TRBD1. V lost 8 bases to trimming and J lost 6 bases; unmatched junction nucleotides: 16. CDR1 and CDR2 from the germline V gene are MDHEN and SYDVKM. This CDR3 has 16 residues. CDR3 sequence (DNA): TGTGCCAGCTCACCACTCCTCAAGGACAGGGGAGATGGCTACACCTTC. Translation: CASSPLLKDRGDGYTF.

This clonotype was seen at least ten times. This rearrangement joins TRBV6-1 to TRBJ2-7, with 10 bases matching TRBD2. The germline V gene encodes CDR1 MNHNS and CDR2 SASEGT. CDR3 length: 14 amino acids. Germline trimming cut 6 bases from V and 2 bases from J; bases unmatched to any gene: 4. CDR3 in amino acids: CASSIAGGAYEQYF. The CDR3 DNA follows: TGTGCCAGCAGCATAGCGGGAGGCGCCTACGAGCAGTACTTC.

In its sample, this clonotype was seen many times. This rearrangement joins TRBV12-3 or TRBV12-4 to TRBJ1-1; D possibly corresponds to TRBD1 (6 bases). The CDR3 consists of 13 residues. V lost 2 bases to trimming and J lost 7 bases, with 11 bases between them. The chain's CDR3 is CASSLLTGVEAFF. CDR3 in DNA: TGTGCCAGCAGTTTACTGACAGGCGTTGAAGCTTTCTTT.

DNA for the CDR3: TGCGCCAGCAGTGTCCACACAGGGGGCTCCTACAATGAGCAGTTCTTC. As protein: CASSVHTGGSYNEQFF. The chain links TRBV10-2 to TRBJ2-1, with TRBD1 matching 8 bases. Germline assignment: CDR1 WSHSY and CDR2 SAAADI. CDR3 size: 16 residues. The V gene end was trimmed by 4 bases and the J gene end by 0 bases; junction bases not matched to a gene: 5.

This chain joins TRBV7-2 and TRBJ2-1; 12 bases match TRBD2. The CDR3 contains 20 residues. J lost 8 bases, V lost 6 bases, and 23 bases had no gene match. Germline V gene sequence: CDR1 SGHTA, CDR2 FQGNSA. CDR3 coding DNA: TGTGCCAGCAGACAAAGAGGTTTTGCTAGCGGGAGGGCCGAGTTCTATGAGCAGTTCTTC. As protein: CASRQRGFASGRAEFYEQFF.

The J gene is TRBJ1-1, the V gene TRBV28, with 8 bases identical to TRBD1. CDR1 MDHEN and CDR2 SYDVKM come from the germline V gene. This CDR3 has 15 amino acids. V lost 6 bases and J lost 0; bases outside the gene matches: 6. In nucleotides, the CDR3 is TGTGCCAGCAGCGACAGGGGAGTTGTGAACACTGAAGCTTTCTTT. Translation gives CASSDRGVVNTEAFF.

For this clonotype: A read error may produce the germline difference seen at one junction end. The J gene is TRBJ2-7, the V gene TRBV7-2; D is uncertain. The CDR3 extends over 13 amino acids. CDR1 SGHTA and CDR2 FQGNSA come from the germline V gene. DNA of the CDR3: TGTGCCAGCAGCTTAGGGGTCCACTACGAGCGGTACTTC. Translation: CASSLGVHYERYF.

This clonotype was observed a few times. DNA for the CDR3: TGTGCCAGCAGGATACAAGGGGATCGGTCGAAAGCTTTCTTT. Residues: CASRIQGDRSKAFF. J is TRBJ1-1 and V is TRBV6-2 or TRBV6-3, with D possibly matching TRBD1 (5 bases). This CDR3 has 14 amino acids. Germline V lookup: CDR1 MNHEY, CDR2 SVGEGT. V lost 6 bases to trimming and J lost 9 bases, with 20 bases between them.

The chain has TRBV3-1 and TRBJ2-2; D not certain. This CDR3 is 13 amino acids long. V gave up 8 bases and J gave up 2 bases, with 9 bases separating them. CDR1 is LGHDT and CDR2 is YNNKEL in the germline V gene (reference sequence). For the CDR3, the DNA is TGTGCCAGCGGCTCCCACAACACCGGGGAGCTGTTTTTT. Encoded protein: CASGSHNTGELFF. Looking up the rest from reference TRBV3-1 and TRBJ2-2 gives the full variable domain: DTAVSQTPKYLVTQMGNDKSIKCEQNLGHDTMYWYKQDSKKFLKIMFSYNNKELIINETVPNRFSPKSPDKAHLNLHINSLELGDSAVYFCASGSHNTGELFFGEGSRLTVL.

The chain employs TRBV3-1 and TRBJ2-1, with a possible D match to TRBD2 (6 bases). Deletions cut 0 bases from V and 1 base from J, with 16 bases between. Germline loops: CDR1 LGHDT, CDR2 YNNKEL (reference sequence). CDR3 size: 18 residues. CDR3 loop: CASSQDLYGRGSYNEQFF. Here the CDR3 DNA reads TGTGCCAGCAGCCAAGATCTTTACGGGAGAGGGTCCTACAATGAGCAGTTCTTC.

The chain links TRBV20-1 to TRBJ2-3; 14 positions agree with TRBD2. The length of the CDR3 is 17 residues. Germline V gene sequence: CDR1 DFQATT, CDR2 SNEGSKA (reference sequence). With 5 bases clipped from V and 1 base from J, the junction kept 8 bases outside the gene matches. The CDR3 region has the DNA TGCAGTGCTGCCGGGACTAGCGGGAGTGAGGGCACAGATACGCAGTATTTT. Amino acid sequence: CSAAGTSGSEGTDTQYF.

The chain uses TRBV2 and TRBJ2-3, with 11 bases identical to TRBD2. Germline CDR1 and CDR2: SNHLY and FYNNEI. The V gene end was trimmed by 6 bases and the J gene end by 2 bases; junction bases not matched to a gene: 7. The CDR3 has 16 amino acids. The CDR3 region is CASSLGLAEITDTQYF. The CDR3 bases are TGTGCCAGCAGCTTGGGACTAGCGGAAATCACAGATACGCAGTATTTT. Complete variable domain (other parts from reference TRBV2 and TRBJ2-3): EPEVTQTPSHQVTQMGQEVILRCVPISNHLYFYWYRQILGQKVEFLVSFYNNEISEKSEIFDDQFSVERPDGSNFTLKIRSTKLEDSAMYFCASSLGLAEITDTQYFGPGTRLTVL.

This rearrangement joins TRBV20-1 to TRBJ2-5; 9 bases line up with TRBD2. Trimming took 0 bases from V and 1 from J; bases not matched to a gene: 12. The germline gives CDR1 DFQATT, CDR2 SNEGSKA (reference sequence). The CDR3 contains 18 residues. CDR3 bases: TGCAGTGCTAGAGAGGAGGCTAGCGGGGAAAGACCCCAAGAGACCCAGTACTTC. Protein product: CSAREEASGERPQETQYF.

This chain links TRBV2 with TRBJ2-6, with D perhaps matching TRBD1 (5 bases). V was cut by 0 bases and J by 0 bases, with 15 bases left in between. The CDR3 sequence is 19 residues long. Per germline, CDR1 SNHLY and CDR2 FYNNEI. The CDR3 is CASSEARGSTSSGANVLTF. The CDR3 DNA follows: TGTGCCAGCAGTGAAGCAAGGGGCTCTACCAGCTCTGGGGCCAACGTCCTGACTTTC.

The V call is TRBV28, the J call TRBJ1-2; 10 nucleotides agree with TRBD1. The CDR3 length is 16 residues. Germline V gene data show CDR1 as MDHEN and CDR2 as SYDVKM. V trimming: 8 bases; J trimming: 4 bases; junction bases outside the gene matches: 13. CDR3 loop: CASGITGTGDFYGYTF. Written as DNA, the CDR3 is TGTGCCAGCGGTATTACCGGGACAGGGGATTTCTATGGCTACACCTTC.

CDR3 coding DNA: TGCGCCAGCAGTGATGGCCGGGGGCGCCCAGATACGCAGTATTTT. It encodes CASSDGRGRPDTQYF. The rearrangement joins TRBV10-1 to TRBJ2-3; either TRBD1 or TRBD2 may supply D (6 bases each). Germline V gene lookup returns CDR1 WNHNN and CDR2 SYGVQD (reference sequence). CDR3 length: 15 residues. V lost 3 bases and J lost 4, with 14 bases in between.

The V call is TRBV12-3 or TRBV12-4, the J call TRBJ1-2; TRBD1 is a possible D gene (5 bases). The CDR3 runs 15 residues. Deletions cut 3 bases from V and 3 bases from J, with 14 bases between. This CDR3 is CASSFRTMVDYGYTF. CDR3 sequence (DNA): TGTGCCAGCAGTTTTCGGACAATGGTAGACTATGGCTACACCTTC.

This clonotype has more than one count but fewer than ten. A read error may produce the germline difference seen at one junction end. The chain couples TRBV3-1 to TRBJ1-5; D is ambiguous. This CDR3 region has 15 residues. CDR1 and CDR2 (germline): LGHDT, YNNKEL (reference sequence). The CDR3: CASSQDGRSDQPQHF. Here the CDR3 DNA reads TGTGCCAGCAGCCAAGACGGCCGTAGCGATCAGCCCCAGCATTTT.

The chain employs TRBV3-1 and TRBJ2-5, with no clear D. Germline values: CDR1 LGHDT, CDR2 YNNKEL (reference sequence). This CDR3 comprises 15 residues. V gave up 1 base and J gave up 7 bases, with 16 bases separating them. The CDR3 spells CASSQGPNKKGTQYF. The CDR3 coding sequence is TGTGCCAGCAGCCAAGGCCCCAACAAGAAGGGGACCCAGTACTTC.